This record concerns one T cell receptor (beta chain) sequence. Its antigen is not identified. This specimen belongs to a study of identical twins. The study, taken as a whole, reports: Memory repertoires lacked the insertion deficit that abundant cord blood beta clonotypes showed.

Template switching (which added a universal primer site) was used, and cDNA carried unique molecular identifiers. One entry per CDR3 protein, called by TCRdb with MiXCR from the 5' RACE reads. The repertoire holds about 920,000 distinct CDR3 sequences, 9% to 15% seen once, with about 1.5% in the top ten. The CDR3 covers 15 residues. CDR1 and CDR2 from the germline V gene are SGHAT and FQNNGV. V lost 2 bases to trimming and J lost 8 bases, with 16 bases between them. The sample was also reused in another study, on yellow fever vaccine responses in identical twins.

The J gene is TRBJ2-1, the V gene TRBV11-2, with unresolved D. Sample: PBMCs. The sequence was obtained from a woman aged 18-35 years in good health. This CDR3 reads CASSLTRGRLDEQFF. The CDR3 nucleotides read TGTGCCAGCAGCTTAACCCGTGGGCGATTGGATGAGCAGTTCTTC. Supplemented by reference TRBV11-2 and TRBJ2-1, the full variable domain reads EAGVAQSPRYKIIEKRQSVAFWCNPISGHATLYWYQQILGQGPKLLIQFQNNGVVDDSQLPKDRFSAERLKGVDSTLKIQPAKLEDSAVYLCASSLTRGRLDEQFFGPGTRLTVL.